The sequence of this T cell receptor (beta chain) was determined in a study of T cells after yellow fever vaccination. Germline V gives CDR1 SGHTA, CDR2 FQGNSA. Unmatched junction bases numbered 7, after V lost 5 bases and J lost 4 bases. The CDR3 has 15 residues. A 5'RACE template-switching step, the method used to make TCR cDNA, added a universal primer site and UMIs. TCRdb reanalysed the 5' RACE reads using MiXCR and keeps one entry per CDR3 protein. Among roughly 400,000 distinct CDR3 sequences listed, roughly a sixth were seen once. The sequence derives from a man aged 18 to 29 who received the YFV17D yellow fever vaccine. The chain joins TRBV7-2 to TRBJ1-1, with 10 positions matching TRBD1. The sequences come from PBMCs, collected before the yellow fever booster vaccination. CDR3 DNA sequence: TGTGCCAGCAGCCGAGCCGGGACAGGGGCCACTGAAGCTTTCTTT. Its protein is CASSRAGTGATEAFF.